These 7 T cell receptor beta chains share one sample of origin, sequenced in a study of hypomethylating agent response in myelodysplastic syndrome. Data came from immunoSEQ multiplex PCR; TCRdb stores just in-frame clones and leaves some out. The table lists around 3,300 clones, around 80% of them singletons. Sequencing was performed on bone marrow, taken before or after starting hypomethylating agent treatment for myelodysplastic syndrome (not recorded which). The receptor source for this set is a human donor with myelodysplastic syndrome.

A single count supports this clone. The V and J genes are TRBV12-5 and TRBJ1-1, with unresolved D. V gave up 3 bases and J gave up 0 bases, with 14 bases separating them. The CDR3 is 16 amino acids. CDR1 LGHNT and CDR2 FRNRAP come from the germline V gene. The CDR3 DNA reads TGTGCTAGTGGTTTCACTCCTCATGGGGTGAACACTGAAGCTTTCTTT. This translates into CASGFTPHGVNTEAFF.

The V gene is TRBV14, the J gene TRBJ1-2; a weak D match, TRBD1 (5 bases). Trimming left V 2 bases short and J 11 bases short, with 15 bases between. This CDR3 is built from 13 residues. Germline assignment: CDR1 SGHDN and CDR2 FVKESK. CDR3 DNA sequence: TGTGCCAGCAGCCAACTTGGGATAGGGGAGTACACCTTC. Translated, it gives CASSQLGIGEYTF. The whole variable domain, remainder taken from reference TRBV14 and TRBJ1-2, is EAGVTQFPSHSVIEKGQTVTLRCDPISGHDNLYWYRRVMGKEIKFLLHFVKESKQDESGMPNNRFLAERTGGTYSTLKVQPAELEDSGVYFCASSQLGIGEYTFGSGTRLTVV.

V is TRBV19 and J is TRBJ1-5; 7 nucleotides line up with TRBD1. The trim removed 10 bases at V and 4 bases at J, leaving 4 bases unmatched. Germline V gene sequence: CDR1 LNHDA, CDR2 SQIVND (reference sequence). This CDR3 is built from 12 residues. CDR3 loop: CAIGTVNQPQHF. The CDR3 coding sequence is TGTGCCATCGGGACAGTAAATCAGCCCCAGCATTTT.

The gene calls are TRBV19 and TRBJ1-1, with D possibly being TRBD1 (6 bases). The CDR3 runs 16 residues. V lost 4 bases to trimming and J lost 3 bases, with 18 bases between them. Germline loops: CDR1 LNHDA, CDR2 SQIVND (reference sequence). This CDR3 reads CASSNKPGGGHTEAFF. In nucleotides, the CDR3 is TGTGCCAGTAGTAATAAACCGGGAGGGGGGCACACTGAAGCTTTCTTT.

The chain couples TRBV9 to TRBJ2-7, with D perhaps matching TRBD2 (5 bases). Germline CDR1 is SGDLS and CDR2 is YYNGEE. The germline V and J ends were trimmed by 1 base and 3 bases, with 8 bases remaining between them. This CDR3 contains 13 residues. CDR3 protein: CASSVLGSYEQYF. The CDR3 bases are TGTGCCAGCAGCGTATTGGGGAGCTACGAGCAGTACTTC.

With regard to this clone: Additional DNA sequences in this sample encode the identical CDR3. The chain is built from TRBV2 and TRBJ2-7; D call uncertain. Trimming stripped 2 bases from V and 2 bases from J, with 13 bases between. This CDR3 has 15 amino acids. Germline loops: CDR1 SNHLY, CDR2 FYNNEI. CDR3 in amino acids: CASSENWVRTYEQYF. CDR3 sequence (DNA): TGTGCCAGCAGTGAAAATTGGGTTAGAACCTACGAGCAGTACTTC.

This clone occurred once. The chain is built from TRBV27 and TRBJ2-5; D possibly corresponds to TRBD2 (6 bases). CDR3 size: 12 residues. The V gene's germline CDR1 is MNHEY and CDR2 SMNVEV (reference sequence). Trimming stripped 2 bases from V and 5 bases from J, with 6 bases between. In DNA form, the CDR3 reads TGTGCCAGCAGTTTAGCGGGGGAGACCCAGTACTTC. This gives the protein CASSLAGETQYF.